This TCR beta chain derives from a study of OX40 agonist ivuxolimab in advanced cancers. Study-level information: Patients enrolled in dose escalation were diagnosed with hepatocellular carcinoma, melanoma, renal cell or head and neck cancer. Past anti-PD-1, anti-PD-L1 or anti-CTLA-4 therapy was accepted, and roughly 37% had received some.

Comment on this clone: Its antigen is undetermined.

The study's findings and limits: Both CD4+ and CD8+ T cell populations in blood had undergone clonal expansion by week 6 at 0.1 to 3.0 mg/kg. The authors also found low normalized T-cell clonal expansion in some nonresponders.

Only in-frame clones appear in the TCRdb table, and some are missing; sequencing was by immunoSEQ multiplex PCR. This table has about 84,000 clones, just over 90% appearing once. The ends were cut back, 6 bases at V and 8 bases at J, with 18 bases in the middle. CDR1 is MDHEN, CDR2 SYDVKM, per germline. This CDR3 is built from 14 residues. This rearrangement joins TRBV28 to TRBJ2-3; tentatively, D is TRBD1 or TRBD2 (5 bases each). The sequence was obtained from an adult with an advanced solid tumor such as melanoma, head and neck, liver or kidney cancer. This sample comprised CD4+ or CD8+ T cells sorted from blood, obtained in a trial of the OX40 agonist ivuxolimab. The CDR3, as DNA: TGTGCCAGCAGCCCCCGAGGGGAGCCGGGTACGCAGTATTTT. Translating it yields CASSPRGEPGTQYF.